In this sample, the clone carrying this T cell receptor beta chain turned up many times. Its specificity is not known. This record belongs to a study of identical twins. Regarding the study as a whole: Findings depended on cross-sectional statistics rather than tracking the same donors. Alpha sequences that were out-of-frame and twin-shared showed an excess of low generation probability. Models underpredicted monozygotic twin sharing of out-of-frame TCR alpha.

The CDR3 covers 13 residues. V was clipped by 0 bases and J by 6 bases, with 7 bases between them. CDR1 SGHAT and CDR2 FQNNGV come from the germline V gene. No donor was unhealthy or non-Caucasian. TCRdb re-called the 5' RACE reads through MiXCR, storing one row per CDR3 protein. Here the sample spans fewer than 500,000 distinct CDR3 sequences, over 11% being singletons. The same sample was also studied in work on yellow fever vaccine responses in identical twins.

The sequencing input was CD4+ T cells sorted from blood. The receptor's source is a woman under 30 in good health. The J gene is TRBJ2-3, the V gene TRBV11-2; no firm D call. CDR3 in DNA: TGTGCCAGCAGCTTAGACTACCTCGATACGCAGTATTTT. The encoded protein is CASSLDYLDTQYF. Full variable domain (remainder filled in from reference TRBV11-2 and TRBJ2-3): EAGVAQSPRYKIIEKRQSVAFWCNPISGHATLYWYQQILGQGPKLLIQFQNNGVVDDSQLPKDRFSAERLKGVDSTLKIQPAKLEDSAVYLCASSLDYLDTQYFGPGTRLTVL.